The 16 T cell receptor beta chains given below trace back to one sample, sequenced in a study of blood T cell repertoires in COVID-19. Sequencing was performed with immunoSEQ multiplex PCR; in TCRdb, only in-frame clones are kept and a portion is missing. The data hold 160,000 or so clones, with about 77% observed a single time. Sequenced sample: peripheral blood. The receptors come from a woman older than 75 with acute or convalescent COVID-19.

The genes are TRBV3-1 (or the pseudogene TRBV3-2) and TRBJ1-1; TRBD1 aligns across 7 bases. Germline lookup yields CDR1 LGHDT and CDR2 YNNKEL (reference sequence). CDR3 length equals 15 residues. J gave up 2 bases and V 4 bases, and 7 bases lay outside the gene matches. The CDR3 nucleotides are TGTGCCAGCAGCCGAGCAGGGGGACATAACACTGAAGCTTTCTTT. It is translated as CASSRAGGHNTEAFF.

V and J are TRBV5-1 and TRBJ2-7; 10 bases fit TRBD2. This CDR3 is 13 amino acids long. The V segment lost 8 bases and the J segment 5 bases; nucleotides outside the gene matches: 7. Looked up from germline, CDR1 is SGHRS and CDR2 is YFSETQ. For the CDR3, the DNA is TGCGCCAGAGACAGCGGGGGGGTAGACGAGCAGTACTTC. Its protein product is CARDSGGVDEQYF. Full variable domain (outside the CDR3, taken from reference TRBV5-1 and TRBJ2-7): KAGVTQTPRYLIKTRGQQVTLSCSPISGHRSVSWYQQTPGQGLQFLFEYFSETQRNKGNFPGRFSGRQFSNSRSEMNVSTLELGDSALYLCARDSGGVDEQYFGPGTRLTVT.

The chain uses TRBV6-5 and TRBJ2-1; 7 bases agree with TRBD2. V lost 6 bases to trimming and J lost 4 bases; unmatched junction nucleotides: 9. There are 15 residues in the CDR3. Germline CDR1 reads MNHEY; CDR2 reads SVGAGI. The DNA of the CDR3 is TGTGCCAGCAGCGCCTCTAGCGGTCCTTACAATGAGCAGTTCTTC. This translates into CASSASSGPYNEQFF.

This clone was detected only once. The V call is TRBV5-1, the J call TRBJ2-2; no clear D gene. V was trimmed by 3 bases and J by 1 base, leaving 16 bases between them. The CDR3 has 17 amino acids. Germline V lookup: CDR1 SGHRS, CDR2 YFSETQ. Here the CDR3 DNA reads TGCGCCAGCAGCTCCCCTCTCTATATACTGAACACCGGGGAGCTGTTTTTT. Its protein product is CASSSPLYILNTGELFF.

The rearrangement links TRBV15 to TRBJ1-1; D is perhaps TRBD1 (5 bases). Trimming pared 0 bases from V and 7 bases from J, leaving 18 bases between. This CDR3 has 16 amino acids. Germline CDR1 and CDR2: LNHNV and YYDKDF (reference sequence). CDR3: CATSRDPFPDSSEAFF. CDR3 coding DNA: TGTGCCACCAGCAGAGACCCCTTCCCTGACAGCAGTGAAGCTTTCTTT. Full variable domain (remainder filled in from reference TRBV15 and TRBJ1-1): DAMVIQNPRYQVTQFGKPVTLSCSQTLNHNVMYWYQQKSSQAPKLLFHYYDKDFNNEADTPDNFQSRRPNTSFCFLDIRSPGLGDTAMYLCATSRDPFPDSSEAFFGQGTRLTVV.

This chain links TRBV15 with TRBJ2-7; D is unclear. The CDR3 consists of 13 residues. V lost 1 base to trimming and J lost 4 bases, with 8 bases between them. Germline V CDR1 and CDR2: LNHNV, YYDKDF (reference sequence). Here the CDR3 DNA reads TGTGCCACCAGCAGAGGGAGTCGGTACGAGCAGTACTTC. Its translation: CATSRGSRYEQYF.

This clone was recorded a few times. The chain employs TRBV2 and TRBJ1-5; 8 nucleotides match TRBD1. The CDR3 runs to 14 residues. The trim removed 6 bases at V and 5 bases at J, leaving 6 bases unmatched. Germline V gene data show CDR1 as SNHLY and CDR2 as FYNNEI. The CDR3 DNA reads as TGTGCCAGCAGACCAGGGGGCGCATATCAGCCCCAGCATTTT. Translation gives CASRPGGAYQPQHF.

The J gene is TRBJ1-2, the V gene TRBV5-1; D not certain. V was clipped by 0 bases and J by 8 bases, with 11 bases between them. Per the germline V gene, CDR1 is SGHRS and CDR2 is YFSETQ. The CDR3 consists of 13 residues. CDR3: CASSLVQEGGYTF. The DNA of the CDR3 is TGCGCCAGCAGCTTGGTGCAGGAGGGCGGCTACACCTTC.

The genes are TRBV12-2 and TRBJ1-2; TRBD1 was called by the table and not checked on the DNA. TRBV12-2 is reported as a pseudogene. The CDR3 is made up of 14 amino acids. The CDR3 is CASRLAAGGNGYTF. CDR3 in DNA: TGTGCAAGTCGCTTAGCCGCAGGGGGCAATGGCTACACCTTC.

V and J are TRBV5-1 and TRBJ1-1, with 10 bases matching TRBD1. The CDR3 contains 14 residues. The ends lost 3 bases at V and 5 bases at J; junction bases unmatched: 4. CDR1 and CDR2 from the germline V gene are SGHRS and YFSETQ. CDR3 DNA: TGCGCCAGCAGCTCGGGGACAGGGGATACTGAAGCTTTCTTT. It encodes CASSSGTGDTEAFF.

This clone has only one observation. This chain's CDR3 is CAWMDRQKLFF. CDR3 in DNA: TGTGCCTGGATGGACAGACAAAAACTGTTTTTT. The chain recombines TRBV30 with TRBJ1-4, with D possibly matching TRBD1 (6 bases). Germline assignment: CDR1 GTSNPN and CDR2 SVGIG (reference sequence). There are 11 residues in the CDR3. Trimming left V 4 bases short and J 9 bases short, with 9 bases between.

The chain recombines TRBV5-4 with TRBJ1-2, with 9 bases fitting TRBD1. The CDR3 is 14 amino acids. V lost 2 bases, J lost 5 bases, and 4 bases stayed unmatched. The germline gives CDR1 SGHNT, CDR2 YYREEE (reference sequence). Here the CDR3 DNA reads TGTGCCAGCAGCTTTCGGACAGGGGAATATGGCTACACCTTC. Translating it yields CASSFRTGEYGYTF.

This CDR3 reads CASSPRKGAQTDTQYF. CDR3 sequence (DNA): TGTGCCAGCAGCCCAAGGAAAGGGGCGCAAACAGATACGCAGTATTTT. The V and J genes are TRBV7-3 and TRBJ2-3, with TRBD1 as a possible D gene (5 bases). Germline-derived CDR1 and CDR2 are SGHTA and FQGTGA. The germline V and J ends were trimmed by 5 bases and 3 bases, with 18 bases remaining between them. This CDR3 is 16 amino acids long.

The chain combines TRBV28 with TRBJ1-4; TRBD1 matches 9 bases. With 6 bases clipped from V and 6 bases from J, the junction kept 20 bases outside the gene matches. Germline CDR1 and CDR2: MDHEN and SYDVKM. The CDR3 length is 19 residues. This CDR3 reads CASSPSRDRARRRDEKLFF. The CDR3 DNA follows: TGTGCCAGCAGCCCTTCCCGGGACAGGGCACGTCGACGGGATGAAAAACTGTTTTTT.

V is TRBV5-1 and J is TRBJ2-1, with D possibly being TRBD1 (6 bases). CDR1 is SGHRS and CDR2 is YFSETQ in the germline V gene. V was trimmed by 7 bases and J by 9 bases, leaving 17 bases between them. The CDR3 has 13 residues. The CDR3 coding sequence is TGCGCCAGCCGCCCCGGGACACGGGTTGAGCAGTTCTTC. It is translated as CASRPGTRVEQFF.

The gene calls are TRBV20-1 and TRBJ2-7, with 8 bases that match TRBD1. Trimming removed 3 bases from V and 4 bases from J; junction bases left unmatched: 11. The CDR3 is 15 amino acids. CDR1 is DFQATT, CDR2 SNEGSKA, per germline (reference sequence). The CDR3 loop reads CSASLTGTGPYEQYF. The CDR3 DNA sequence: TGCAGTGCTAGTCTTACCGGGACAGGACCTTACGAGCAGTACTTC.